The sequence of this TCR beta chain was determined in a study of blood T cell repertoires in COVID-19. Assay: immunoSEQ multiplex PCR; the TCRdb copy retains only in-frame clones and omits some. The sample yields over 150,000 clones, about 88% seen once. Patients at the Seattle site were enrolled during active infection and followed longitudinally. V was trimmed by 5 bases and J by 3 bases, leaving 32 bases between them. CDR1 and CDR2 (germline): LNHNV, YYDKDF (reference sequence). CDR3 length: 20 residues. The origin of this receptor is a woman of 80 years or more with COVID-19, enrolled during active disease. The V and J genes are TRBV15 and TRBJ2-7; a weak D match, TRBD1 (6 bases). The sequenced sample consisted of peripheral blood. CDR3 sequence: CATSPRPRETGTARDYEQYF. Written as DNA, the CDR3 is TGTGCCACCAGCCCCAGACCCCGAGAAACAGGGACCGCACGCGACTACGAGCAGTACTTC.